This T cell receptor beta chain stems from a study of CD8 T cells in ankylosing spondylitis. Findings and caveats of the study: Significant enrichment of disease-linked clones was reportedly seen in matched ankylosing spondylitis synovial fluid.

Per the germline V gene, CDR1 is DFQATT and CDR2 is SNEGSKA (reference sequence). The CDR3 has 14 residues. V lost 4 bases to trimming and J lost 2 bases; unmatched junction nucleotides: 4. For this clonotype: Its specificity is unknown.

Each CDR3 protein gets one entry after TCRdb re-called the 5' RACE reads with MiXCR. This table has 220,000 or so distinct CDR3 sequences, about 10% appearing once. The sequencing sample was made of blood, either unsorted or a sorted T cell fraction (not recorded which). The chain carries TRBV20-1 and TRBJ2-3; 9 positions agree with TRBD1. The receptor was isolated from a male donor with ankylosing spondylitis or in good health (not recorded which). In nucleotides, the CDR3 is TGCAGTGCTATGGACAGGGGCCTCACAGATACGCAGTATTTT. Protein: CSAMDRGLTDTQYF.